The sequence of this T cell receptor beta chain was determined in a study of T cell changes during pregnancy in multiple sclerosis. Profiling relied on immunoSEQ multiplex PCR, and the TCRdb table lists in-frame clones only, not all of them. The table has over 50,000 clones, around 94% seen once. This CDR3 is 13 amino acids long. With V trimmed by 6 bases and J by 6 bases, 7 bases remained unmatched. The germline V gene encodes CDR1 SQVTM and CDR2 ANQGSEA. This clonotype originated in a female donor with multiple sclerosis, enrolled in a pregnancy study. The chain combines TRBV29-1 with TRBJ2-1; 8 bases are shared with TRBD2. The specimen was CD4+ T cells from peripheral blood mononuclear cells, collected in the third trimester of pregnancy. The CDR3 here is CSVATSVGNEQFF. CDR3 bases: TGCAGCGTCGCGACTAGCGTAGGCAATGAGCAGTTCTTC.